These T cell receptor beta chains were read from a single sample in a study of control samples from healthy donors and cancer patients. The table came from immunoSEQ multiplex PCR; TCRdb's copy has only in-frame clones and leaves some out. The sample includes approximately 220,000 clones, about 93% of them seen just once. Material for sequencing was blood. The receptors come from a man in his forties or fifties in good health. Each CDR3 is given with its conserved first and last residue. D genes are given only for firm matches.

TRBV5-5	TRBJ1-1	.	CASRRGQNTEAFF
TRBV6-5	TRBJ1-2	.	CASSSGQKSYGYTF
TRBV6-5	TRBJ1-5	.	CASSYVAGQPQHF
TRBV19	TRBJ2-2	.	CASSPRENTGELFF
TRBV2	TRBJ2-5	TRBD1	CASSGQGGAQYF
TRBV19	TRBJ1-5	.	CASSPLWGSNQPQHF
TRBV3-1/TRBV3-2	TRBJ1-1	.	CASSQGTANTEAFF
TRBV18	TRBJ2-1	TRBD1	CASSPGTGGLNEQFF
TRBV5-1	TRBJ1-1	TRBD1	CASSYGQGAYEAFF
TRBV6-5	TRBJ1-1	TRBD1	CASSMDRANTEAFF
TRBV28	TRBJ1-6	.	CATDVRELYNSPLHF
TRBV18	TRBJ1-1	.	CASSPGSAEAFF
TRBV9	TRBJ1-4	.	CASSRTGNEKLFF
TRBV4-1	TRBJ1-1	.	CASSKSGGVNTEAFF
TRBV28	TRBJ1-6	.	CATSVGAYNSPLHF
TRBV5-1	TRBJ1-3	TRBD1	CASSDLQGADTIYF
TRBV2	TRBJ2-2	.	CASSYTGELFF
TRBV12-3/TRBV12-4	TRBJ2-3	.	CASSFLDTQYF
TRBV5-6	TRBJ2-1	.	CASSQPGPGAYNEQFF
TRBV28	TRBJ1-2	.	CASSLTDYGYTF
TRBV3-1/TRBV3-2	TRBJ1-6	.	CASSLRTPYNSPLHF
TRBV7-9	TRBJ1-5	.	CASSLETQPQHF
TRBV19	TRBJ1-1	.	CASSVGRTGYLDTEAFF